This T cell receptor (beta chain) is drawn from a study of long-term antiretroviral therapy in people with HIV. Points from the study as a whole: Collection of the blood, which took place between about 2003 and 2017, possibly occurred under older ART regimens. Unavailable data included ART adherence, viral resistance and therapy changes (switches in treatment).

For this clone: Antigen specificity is unknown.

Researchers secured at least one pre-ART and at least two post-ART PBMC samples from each donor. Runs used v3.0 of the immunoSEQ assay and were done at survey level. TCRdb's table, derived via immunoSEQ multiplex PCR, lists solely in-frame clones and lacks some. The sample lists 20,000 or so clones, 84% occurring once. The germline V gene encodes CDR1 LNHDA and CDR2 SQIVND (reference sequence). V shed 3 bases and J shed 8 bases, with 17 bases lying between them. This CDR3 contains 15 residues. J is TRBJ2-1 and V is TRBV19; D is undetermined. The sequenced sample was unsorted PBMCs, obtained 0.9 years after starting antiretroviral therapy. This TCR was recovered from a man younger than 30 with HIV. CDR3: CASSMRPPGYDEQFF. Here the CDR3 DNA reads TGTGCCAGTAGTATGCGCCCCCCCGGGTATGATGAGCAGTTCTTC.